This passage covers 32 T cell receptor beta chains from one sample sequenced in a study of response to subunit inactivated influenza vaccine. One entry per CDR3 protein, called by TCRdb with MiXCR from the RT-PCR reads. Of around 580,000 distinct CDR3 sequences listed, 12% are singletons. The sample consisted of PBMCs from blood, taken on the day of vaccination. These receptor sequences come from a man over 45 who received an inactivated influenza vaccine.

The chain uses TRBV5-4 and TRBJ2-5, with D possibly being TRBD2 (6 bases). The CDR3 spans 14 residues. Trimming removed 6 bases at V and 4 bases at J, with 16 bases between. Germline CDR1 and CDR2: SGHNT and YYREEE (reference sequence). As DNA, the CDR3 is TGTGCCAGCACCCGAGAGGGAGGCCGAGAGACCCAGTACTTC. Its protein is CASTREGGRETQYF.

This clonotype appeared many times. The chain carries TRBV29-1 and TRBJ2-3; D is unresolved. This CDR3 has 13 amino acids. The V gene lost 7 bases and the J gene lost 1 base, with 12 bases spanning the gap. Per germline, CDR1 SQVTM and CDR2 ANQGSEA. The CDR3 nucleotides are TGCAGCGCCGGCGTGGGCGGCACAGATACGCAGTATTTT. Its protein is CSAGVGGTDTQYF.

At least ten counts were recorded for this clonotype. The chain recombines TRBV12-3 or TRBV12-4 with TRBJ2-2, with a possible D match to TRBD1 (6 bases). The V end lost 3 bases, the J end lost 4 bases, and 15 bases lay between the germline ends. The CDR3 length is 16 residues. The CDR3 protein is CASSFGWGRVTGELFF. CDR3 DNA sequence: TGTGCCAGCAGTTTCGGGTGGGGGCGGGTCACCGGGGAGCTGTTTTTT.

Notes on this clonotype: This sequence may be a read error, since a much larger clone differs from it by one base. Here the CDR3 reads CASSFRTDTQYF. The CDR3 nucleotides read TGTGCCAGCAGCTTCCGCACAGATACGCAGTATTTT. This chain joins TRBV7-2 and TRBJ2-3, with D unclear. V was trimmed by 3 bases and J by 1 base, leaving 2 bases between them. CDR1 and CDR2 (germline): SGHTA, FQGNSA. This CDR3 spans 12 amino acids. The full variable domain, its missing parts supplied by reference TRBV7-2 and TRBJ2-3, is GAGVSQSPSNKVTEKGKDVELRCDPISGHTALYWYRQSLGQGLEFLIYFQGNSAPDKSGLPSDRFSAERTGGSVSTLTIQRTQQEDSAVYLCASSFRTDTQYFGPGTRLTVL.

V is TRBV9 and J is TRBJ1-5; D gene uncertain. The ends were cut back, 3 bases at V and 3 bases at J, with 10 bases in the middle. CDR1 and CDR2 from the germline V gene are SGDLS and YYNGEE. This CDR3 region has 14 residues. CDR3 nucleotides: TGTGCCAGCAGCGCGGGTATGGACAATCAGCCCCAGCATTTT. It yields the protein CASSAGMDNQPQHF.

This chain connects TRBV28 to TRBJ2-1; either TRBD1 or TRBD2 may supply D (5 bases each). V shed 4 bases and J shed 6 bases, with 16 bases lying between them. CDR3 length: 15 residues. CDR1 is MDHEN, CDR2 SYDVKM, per germline. CDR3 in amino acids: CASSYDEGRLNEQFF. In DNA form, the CDR3 reads TGTGCCAGCAGTTACGACGAGGGACGGCTCAATGAGCAGTTCTTC.

V gene TRBV11-2 combines with J gene TRBJ2-3, with D unresolved. This CDR3 has 16 residues. Trimming pared 1 base from V and 2 bases from J, leaving 13 bases between. CDR1 is SGHAT and CDR2 is FQNNGV in the germline V gene. CDR3 DNA: TGTGCCAGCAGCTTAGCCGGTGCACTGAACACAGATACGCAGTATTTT. Amino acid sequence: CASSLAGALNTDTQYF.

This clonotype showed up just a few times. The rearrangement uses TRBV20-1 and TRBJ2-5; D uncertain. The CDR3 contains 14 residues. Germline CDR1 is DFQATT and CDR2 is SNEGSKA (reference sequence). V was cut by 0 bases and J by 0 bases, with 8 bases left in between. The CDR3 sequence: CSAREKWDQETQYF. CDR3 sequence (DNA): TGCAGTGCTAGAGAAAAGTGGGACCAAGAGACCCAGTACTTC.

This chain uses TRBV7-2 with TRBJ2-2; unclear D gene. The CDR3 sequence is 13 residues long. CDR1 and CDR2 (germline): SGHTA, FQGNSA. Trimming shortened V by 5 bases and J by 7 bases, and 11 bases separated the two germline ends. The CDR3, as DNA: TGTGCCAGCAGCAGAGCTACGGGCGGGGAGCTGTTTTTT. Translating it yields CASSRATGGELFF.

The chain is built from TRBV5-1 and TRBJ2-7; possible D gene TRBD1, 6 bases. The CDR3 runs 15 residues. Between the trimmed V and J ends, which lost 4 bases and 2 bases, there was a span of 16 bases. Germline values: CDR1 SGHRS, CDR2 YFSETQ. The CDR3 bases are TGCGCCAGCAGCGGCTATGGGGACACAACCTACGAGCAGTACTTC. Encoded protein: CASSGYGDTTYEQYF.

This clonotype was detected ten times or more. The V and J genes are TRBV12-3 or TRBV12-4 and TRBJ2-2; D possibly corresponds to TRBD1 (5 bases). This CDR3 contains 13 residues. V lost 3 bases and J 7 bases, leaving 9 bases between the germline ends. CDR3 region: CASSFGAGGELFF. The CDR3 DNA reads TGTGCCAGCAGTTTTGGGGCCGGCGGGGAGCTGTTTTTT.

This clonotype turned up a few times. The chain couples TRBV18 to TRBJ2-7; 9 nucleotides align to TRBD2. Germline CDR1 and CDR2: KGHSH and LQKENI. The CDR3 runs 14 residues. J was trimmed by 3 bases and V by 3 bases; bases with no gene match: 3. DNA of the CDR3: TGTGCCAGCTCACCTACGACTAGCGGCTACGAGCAGTACTTC. Protein product: CASSPTTSGYEQYF.

The chain recombines TRBV2 with TRBJ2-7, with 7 bases lining up with TRBD2. With V trimmed by 2 bases and J by 2 bases, 3 bases remained unmatched. Germline V lookup: CDR1 SNHLY, CDR2 FYNNEI. The CDR3 runs 14 residues. The CDR3 loop reads CASSETSATYEQYF. The CDR3 DNA sequence: TGTGCCAGCAGTGAAACTAGCGCGACCTACGAGCAGTACTTC.

A few counts support this clonotype. The genes are TRBV20-1 and TRBJ2-7; D tentatively reads TRBD1 or TRBD2 (7 bases each). The CDR3 spans 13 residues. Trimming removed 6 bases from V and 3 bases from J, with 15 bases in between. The germline gives CDR1 DFQATT, CDR2 SNEGSKA (reference sequence). The CDR3 region has the DNA TGCAGTGCCGACAGGGAGGGGGGCTACGAGCAGTACTTC. This translates into CSADREGGYEQYF.

This clonotype was picked up a small number of times. The rearrangement uses TRBV7-2 and TRBJ2-7; 7 bases agree with TRBD2. Germline V gene lookup returns CDR1 SGHTA and CDR2 FQGNSA. This CDR3 is built from 14 residues. Germline trimming cut 3 bases from V and 1 base from J; bases unmatched to any gene: 3. Written as DNA, the CDR3 is TGTGCCAGCAGCTTTAGCGGGTTTTCCTACGAGCAGTACTTC. Encoded protein: CASSFSGFSYEQYF.

This clonotype was observed at least ten times. The gene calls are TRBV14 and TRBJ2-1; D not certain. CDR1 is SGHDN, CDR2 FVKESK, per germline. This CDR3 contains 17 residues. The V end lost 3 bases, the J end lost 5 bases, and 20 bases lay between the germline ends. The CDR3: CASSHRMARTANNEQFF. In DNA, the CDR3 is TGTGCCAGCAGCCACCGGATGGCGAGGACGGCAAACAATGAGCAGTTCTTC.

This sequence joins TRBV28 and TRBJ2-6, with TRBD2 as a possible D gene (5 bases). The ends were cut back, 3 bases at V and 3 bases at J, with 9 bases in the middle. Germline values: CDR1 MDHEN, CDR2 SYDVKM. This CDR3 contains 15 residues. Here the CDR3 DNA reads TGTGCCAGCAGTTTTATAGGGAGTGGGGCCAACGTCCTGACTTTC. This sequence encodes CASSFIGSGANVLTF.

This clonotype was counted many times. The chain uses TRBV24-1 and TRBJ2-1, with D perhaps matching TRBD2 (6 bases). The CDR3 consists of 16 residues. Germline values: CDR1 KGHDR, CDR2 SFDVKD. Trimming cost V 3 bases and J 0 bases, with 11 bases left between them. CDR3 nucleotide sequence: TGTGCCACCAGTGATGGTGTGACTAGCTCCTACAATGAGCAGTTCTTC. It translates to CATSDGVTSSYNEQFF.

This clonotype was observed a handful of times. The CDR3 spells CASSKGQNTGELFF. The CDR3 bases are TGCGCCAGCAGCAAGGGACAGAACACCGGGGAGCTGTTTTTT. This chain connects TRBV5-1 to TRBJ2-2; possibly TRBD1 for D (6 bases). Germline CDR1 reads SGHRS; CDR2 reads YFSETQ. V lost 4 bases to trimming and J lost 1 base, with 8 bases between them. This CDR3 is built from 14 residues.

J is TRBJ2-7 and V is TRBV5-1; possible D gene TRBD2, 7 bases. This CDR3 has 15 amino acids. V was cut by 0 bases and J by 3 bases, with 13 bases left in between. Germline V gene lookup returns CDR1 SGHRS and CDR2 YFSETQ. As DNA, the CDR3 is TGCGCCAGCAGCTTGGGGGGGGGCACCAACTACGAGCAGTACTTC. Residues: CASSLGGGTNYEQYF.

The V and J genes are TRBV7-9 and TRBJ1-1; maybe TRBD1 (5 bases). Trimming removed 6 bases from V and 1 base from J, with 12 bases in between. This CDR3 has 14 amino acids. Germline CDR1 reads SEHNR; CDR2 reads FQNEAQ (reference sequence). The CDR3 region is CASRSSGQNTEAFF. The CDR3 DNA is TGTGCCAGCAGGAGTAGTGGACAGAACACTGAAGCTTTCTTT.

The table lists this clonotype with a few counts. This sequence joins TRBV12-3 or TRBV12-4 and TRBJ2-5; 10 bases line up with TRBD1. Trimming at V came to 6 bases and at J to 3 bases, leaving 13 bases not matched to a gene. The CDR3 is made up of 17 amino acids. The CDR3 DNA reads as TGTGCCAGCAGACACGGGGCGGGACAGGGGATAGAAGAGACCCAGTACTTC. As protein: CASRHGAGQGIEETQYF.

This clonotype occurred many times. V and J are TRBV4-2 and TRBJ2-5, with D uncertain. Germline V gene data show CDR1 as LGHNA and CDR2 as YNFKEQ. The V end lost 1 base, the J end lost 3 bases, and 6 bases lay between the germline ends. The CDR3 is made up of 13 amino acids. The CDR3 loop is CASSQAHEETQYF. For the CDR3, the DNA is TGTGCCAGCAGCCAAGCCCATGAAGAGACCCAGTACTTC.

The table lists this clonotype with a few counts. The chain uses TRBV30 and TRBJ2-5; weak D call: TRBD2 (6 bases). Trimming took off 7 bases at V and 2 bases at J, with 14 bases between the two ends. Germline CDR1 reads GTSNPN; CDR2 reads SVGIG (reference sequence). This CDR3 comprises 13 residues. CDR3 in amino acids: CALIRDSQETQYF. For the CDR3, the DNA is TGTGCCTTGATCCGGGACTCACAAGAGACCCAGTACTTC. The complete variable domain, with remaining parts taken from reference TRBV30 and TRBJ2-5, reads SQTIHQWPATLVQPVGSPLSLECTVEGTSNPNLYWYRQAAGRGLQLLFYSVGIGQISSEVPQNLSASRPQDRQFILSSKKLLLSDSGFYLCALIRDSQETQYFGPGTRLLVL.

In this sample, this clonotype turned up a few times. V is TRBV6-2 or TRBV6-3 and J is TRBJ2-3; TRBD1 or TRBD2 may be the D gene (5 bases each). The CDR3 is 14 amino acids. Germline V gene data show CDR1 as MNHEY and CDR2 as SVGEGT. V lost 2 bases and J lost 2, with 8 bases in between. CDR3 amino acids: CASSYEGFTDTQYF. The CDR3 nucleotides read TGTGCCAGCAGTTACGAGGGGTTCACAGATACGCAGTATTTT.

In its sample, this clonotype was seen many times. The rearrangement joins TRBV6-2 or TRBV6-3 to TRBJ2-5, with 14 nucleotides matching TRBD2. This CDR3 is 15 amino acids long. Trimming cost V 5 bases and J 5 bases; bases outside gene matches: 4. Looked up from germline, CDR1 is MNHEY and CDR2 is SVGEGT. This CDR3 reads CASSTGLAGVETQYF. CDR3 nucleotide sequence: TGTGCCAGCAGTACGGGACTAGCGGGAGTTGAGACCCAGTACTTC.

This clonotype was recorded many times. The rearrangement uses TRBV4-3 and TRBJ1-2; the D gene is possibly TRBD1 (6 bases). Germline V gives CDR1 LGHNA, CDR2 YSLEER. This CDR3 spans 15 amino acids. V was cut by 0 bases and J by 7 bases, with 15 bases left in between. As DNA, the CDR3 is TGCGCCAGCAGCCAAGATCGGGACATTCTCGGTGGCTACACCTTC. Its translation: CASSQDRDILGGYTF.

This clonotype appeared a few times. The chain has TRBV11-2 and TRBJ2-1; D is uncertain. The CDR3 length is 18 residues. The germline V gene encodes CDR1 SGHAT and CDR2 FQNNGV. Trimming removed 2 bases from V and 0 bases from J, with 17 bases in between. CDR3 sequence (DNA): TGTGCCAGCAGCTTACTAAAGATAGACTTCAGCTCCTACAATGAGCAGTTCTTC. Translating gives CASSLLKIDFSSYNEQFF.

This clonotype was seen a handful of times. This chain links TRBV7-2 with TRBJ1-2; D remains unclear. Trimming took off 1 base at V and 2 bases at J, with 5 bases between the two ends. The CDR3 loop spans 13 amino acids. Germline loops: CDR1 SGHTA, CDR2 FQGNSA. The CDR3 reads CASSLVRNYGYTF. In DNA form, the CDR3 reads TGTGCCAGCAGCTTAGTTCGGAACTATGGCTACACCTTC.

The chain joins TRBV18 to TRBJ1-5; TRBD1 might be the D (6 bases). Germline lookup yields CDR1 KGHSH and CDR2 LQKENI. The CDR3 length is 15 residues. Trimming removed 5 bases at V and 1 base at J, with 12 bases between. The DNA for the CDR3 is TGTGCCAGCTCAGGGGGCGGATTGAGCAATCAGCCCCAGCATTTT. Translating gives CASSGGGLSNQPQHF.

V gene TRBV20-1 combines with J gene TRBJ2-5; 9 bases map to TRBD2. This CDR3 spans 16 amino acids. CDR1 and CDR2 from the germline V gene are DFQATT and SNEGSKA (reference sequence). With V trimmed by 5 bases and J by 5 bases, 15 bases remained unmatched. Here the CDR3 DNA reads TGCAGTGCTGCAACGGAATTAGCGGGAGCTGCGGAGACCCAGTACTTC. Its protein is CSAATELAGAAETQYF.

V usage is TRBV5-1 and J usage is TRBJ2-3; D may be TRBD1 or TRBD2 (5 bases each). The CDR3 totals 16 residues. The ends were cut back, 4 bases at V and 5 bases at J, with 20 bases in the middle. Germline assignment: CDR1 SGHRS and CDR2 YFSETQ. The CDR3 nucleotides read TGCGCCAGCAGCATCCGGGTTATGAGGGGCGAAGATACGCAGTATTTT. It specifies CASSIRVMRGEDTQYF.